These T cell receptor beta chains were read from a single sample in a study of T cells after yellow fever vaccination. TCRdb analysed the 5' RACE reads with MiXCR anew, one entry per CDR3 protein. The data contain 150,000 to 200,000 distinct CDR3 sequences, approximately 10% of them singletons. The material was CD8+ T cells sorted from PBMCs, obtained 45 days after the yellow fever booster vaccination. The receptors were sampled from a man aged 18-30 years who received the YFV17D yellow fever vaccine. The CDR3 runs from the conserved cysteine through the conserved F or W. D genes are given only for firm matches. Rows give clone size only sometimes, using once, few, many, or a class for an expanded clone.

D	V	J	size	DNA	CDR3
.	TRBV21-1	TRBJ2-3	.	TGTGCCAGCCGACTAGCGGGGGGGCCGGAAGATACGCAGTATTTT	CASRLAGGPEDTQYF
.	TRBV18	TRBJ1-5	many	TGTGCCAGCTCACCGGACATTGATAGCAATCAGCCCCAGCATTTT	CASSPDIDSNQPQHF
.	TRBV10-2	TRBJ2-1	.	TGCGCCAGCAGTGAGGAGGGGGGGCGCGATGAGCAGTTCTTC	CASSEEGGRDEQFF
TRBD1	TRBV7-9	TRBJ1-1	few	TGTGCCAGCAGCCTAGGACAGGGGATCGCTGAAGCTTTCTTT	CASSLGQGIAEAFF
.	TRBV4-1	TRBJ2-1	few	TGCGCCAGCAGCCAAGCCGGGGCTAGCGAATTCAATGAGCAGTTCTTC	CASSQAGASEFNEQFF
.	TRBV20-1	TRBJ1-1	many	TGCAGTTGGGGTCCGTACACTGAAGCTTTCTTT	CSWGPYTEAFF
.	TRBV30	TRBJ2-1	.	TGTGCCTGGAGTGCCTCGTATAAGGGTGTGCAGTTCTTC	CAWSASYKGVQFF
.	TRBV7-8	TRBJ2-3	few	TGTGCCAGCAGCCCGAGTTGGGGACTTAAAACAGATACGCAGTATTTT	CASSPSWGLKTDTQYF
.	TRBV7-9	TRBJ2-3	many	TGTGCCAGCAGCTTAGATTGGCGCCTGAAGTATTTT	CASSLDWRLKYF
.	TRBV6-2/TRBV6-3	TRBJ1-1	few	TGTGCCAGCAGTTACTCCGGGGGGGCGCGGTTGAGGACTGAAGCTTTCTTT	CASSYSGGARLRTEAFF
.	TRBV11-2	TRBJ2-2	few	TGTGCCAGCAGCTTAGAGGGGTACGGCGGGGAGCTGTTTTTT	CASSLEGYGGELFF
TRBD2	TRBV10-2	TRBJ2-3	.	TGCGCCAGCAGTCCTTCACTAGCGGGGGGGCCAGATACGCAGTATTTT	CASSPSLAGGPDTQYF
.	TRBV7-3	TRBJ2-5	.	TGTGCCAGCAGTCGACAGATACTCCAAGAGACCCAGTACTTC	CASSRQILQETQYF